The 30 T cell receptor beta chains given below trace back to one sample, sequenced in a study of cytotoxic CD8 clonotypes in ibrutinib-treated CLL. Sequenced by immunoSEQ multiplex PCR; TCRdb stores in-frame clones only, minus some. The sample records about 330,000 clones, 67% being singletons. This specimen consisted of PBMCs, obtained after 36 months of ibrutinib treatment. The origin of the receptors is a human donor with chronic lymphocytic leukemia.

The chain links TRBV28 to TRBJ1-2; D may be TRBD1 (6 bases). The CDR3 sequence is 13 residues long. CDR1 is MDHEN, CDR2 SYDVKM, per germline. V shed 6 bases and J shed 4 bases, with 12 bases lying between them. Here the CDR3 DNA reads TGTGCCAGCAGCGCCGGACAGATCTATGGCTACACCTTC. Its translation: CASSAGQIYGYTF.

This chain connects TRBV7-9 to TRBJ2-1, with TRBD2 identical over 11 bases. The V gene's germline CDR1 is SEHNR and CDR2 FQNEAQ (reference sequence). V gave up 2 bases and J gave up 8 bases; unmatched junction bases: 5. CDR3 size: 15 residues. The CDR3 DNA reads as TGTGCCAGCAGCTTACGGCTAGCGGGAGGCGATGAGCAGTTCTTC. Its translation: CASSLRLAGGDEQFF.

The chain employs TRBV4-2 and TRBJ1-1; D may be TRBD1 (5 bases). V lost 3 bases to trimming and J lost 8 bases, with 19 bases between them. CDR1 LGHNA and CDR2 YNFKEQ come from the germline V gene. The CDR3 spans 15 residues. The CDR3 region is CASSQHVEGAIEAFF. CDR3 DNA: TGTGCCAGCAGCCAGCACGTAGAAGGGGCCATCGAAGCTTTCTTT.

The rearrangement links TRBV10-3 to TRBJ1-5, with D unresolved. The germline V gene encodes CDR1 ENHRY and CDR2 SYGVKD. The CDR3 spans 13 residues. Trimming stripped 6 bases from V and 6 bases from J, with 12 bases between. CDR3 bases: TGTGCCATCAGACCCAGTACCGGTCAGCCCCAGCATTTT. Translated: CAIRPSTGQPQHF.

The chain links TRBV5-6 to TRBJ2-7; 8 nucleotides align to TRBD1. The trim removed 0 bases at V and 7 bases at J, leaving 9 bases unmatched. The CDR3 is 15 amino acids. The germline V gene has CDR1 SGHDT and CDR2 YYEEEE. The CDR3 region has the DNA TGTGCCAGCAGCTTGGGTCCCCAGGGGGCTGGTGAGCAGTACTTC. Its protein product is CASSLGPQGAGEQYF.

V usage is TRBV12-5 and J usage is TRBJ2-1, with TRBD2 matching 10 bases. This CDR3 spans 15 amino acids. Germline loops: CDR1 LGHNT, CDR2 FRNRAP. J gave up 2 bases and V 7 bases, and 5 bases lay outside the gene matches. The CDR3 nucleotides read TGTGCTAGTGCCTATAGCGGGAGGACCTACAATGAGCAGTTCTTC. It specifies CASAYSGRTYNEQFF. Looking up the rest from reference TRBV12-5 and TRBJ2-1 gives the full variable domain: DARVTQTPRHKVTEMGQEVTMRCQPILGHNTVFWYRQTMMQGLELLAYFRNRAPLDDSGMPKDRFSAEMPDATLATLKIQPSEPRDSAVYFCASAYSGRTYNEQFFGPGTRLTVL.

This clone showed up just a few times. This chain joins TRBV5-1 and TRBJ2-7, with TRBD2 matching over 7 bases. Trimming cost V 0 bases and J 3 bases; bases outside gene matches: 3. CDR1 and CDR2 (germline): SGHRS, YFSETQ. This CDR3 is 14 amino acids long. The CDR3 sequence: CASSLALADYEQYF. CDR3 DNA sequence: TGCGCCAGCAGCTTGGCCCTAGCGGACTACGAGCAGTACTTC.

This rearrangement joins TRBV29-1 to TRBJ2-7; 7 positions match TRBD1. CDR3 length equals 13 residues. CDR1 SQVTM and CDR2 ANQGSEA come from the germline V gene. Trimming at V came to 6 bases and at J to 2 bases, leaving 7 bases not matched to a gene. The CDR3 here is CSVRDSLTYEQYF. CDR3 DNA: TGCAGCGTCCGGGACAGCCTAACCTACGAGCAGTACTTC.

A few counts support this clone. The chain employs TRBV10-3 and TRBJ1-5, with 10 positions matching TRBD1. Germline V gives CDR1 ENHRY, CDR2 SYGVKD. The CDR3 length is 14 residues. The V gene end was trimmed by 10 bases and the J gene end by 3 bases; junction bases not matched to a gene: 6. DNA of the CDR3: TGTGCCACCTGGACAGGGGGACTCAATCAGCCCCAGCATTTT. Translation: CATWTGGLNQPQHF.

CDR3 sequence (DNA): TGCAGCGTTGAAGCGGGGGGTAGCGGAAGACTTTACGAGCAGTACTTC. It codes for CSVEAGGSGRLYEQYF. The chain has TRBV29-1 and TRBJ2-7; TRBD2 matches 7 bases. This CDR3 contains 16 residues. The junction had 13 bases not matched to a gene; V was cut back by 1 base and J by 4 bases. Germline V CDR1 and CDR2: SQVTM, ANQGSEA.

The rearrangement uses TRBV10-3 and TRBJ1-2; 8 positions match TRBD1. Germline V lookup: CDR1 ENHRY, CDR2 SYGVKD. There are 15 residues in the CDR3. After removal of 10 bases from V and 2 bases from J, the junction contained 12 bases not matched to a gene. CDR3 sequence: CATLVAGQGNYGYTF. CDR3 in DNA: TGTGCCACCTTAGTAGCCGGACAGGGAAACTATGGCTACACCTTC.

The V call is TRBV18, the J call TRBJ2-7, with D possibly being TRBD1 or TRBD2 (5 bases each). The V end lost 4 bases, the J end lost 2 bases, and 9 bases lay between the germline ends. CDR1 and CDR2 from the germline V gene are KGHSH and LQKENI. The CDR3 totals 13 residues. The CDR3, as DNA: TGTGCCAGCTCACTGGGACCGGCCTACGAGCAGTACTTC. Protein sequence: CASSLGPAYEQYF.

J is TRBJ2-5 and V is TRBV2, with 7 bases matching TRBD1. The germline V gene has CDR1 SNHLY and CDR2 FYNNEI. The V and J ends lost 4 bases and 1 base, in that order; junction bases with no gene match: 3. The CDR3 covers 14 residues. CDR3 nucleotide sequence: TGTGCCAGCAGTGGGGACAGCCCCCAAGAGACCCAGTACTTC. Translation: CASSGDSPQETQYF.

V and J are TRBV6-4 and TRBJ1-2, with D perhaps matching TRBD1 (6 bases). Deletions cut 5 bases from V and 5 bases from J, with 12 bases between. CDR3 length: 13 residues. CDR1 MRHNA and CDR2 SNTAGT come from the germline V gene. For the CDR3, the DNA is TGTGCCAGCAGTCCGACAGGCTCTTATGGCTACACCTTC. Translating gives CASSPTGSYGYTF.

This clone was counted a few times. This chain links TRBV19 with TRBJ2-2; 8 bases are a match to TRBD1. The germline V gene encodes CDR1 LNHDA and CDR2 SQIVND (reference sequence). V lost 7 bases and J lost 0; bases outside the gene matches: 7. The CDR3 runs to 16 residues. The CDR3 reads CASNRGDRPNTGELFF. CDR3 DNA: TGTGCCAGTAACCGTGGGGACAGGCCGAACACCGGGGAGCTGTTTTTT.

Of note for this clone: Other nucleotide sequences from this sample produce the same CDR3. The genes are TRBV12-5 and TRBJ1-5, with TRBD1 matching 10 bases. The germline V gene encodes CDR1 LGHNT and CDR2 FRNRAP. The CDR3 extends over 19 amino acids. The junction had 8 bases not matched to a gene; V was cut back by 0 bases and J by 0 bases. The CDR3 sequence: CASGLVRGTGVYSNQPQHF. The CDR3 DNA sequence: TGTGCTAGTGGTTTGGTACGGGGGACAGGGGTCTATAGCAATCAGCCCCAGCATTTT. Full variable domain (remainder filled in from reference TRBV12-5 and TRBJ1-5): DARVTQTPRHKVTEMGQEVTMRCQPILGHNTVFWYRQTMMQGLELLAYFRNRAPLDDSGMPKDRFSAEMPDATLATLKIQPSEPRDSAVYFCASGLVRGTGVYSNQPQHFGDGTRLSIL.

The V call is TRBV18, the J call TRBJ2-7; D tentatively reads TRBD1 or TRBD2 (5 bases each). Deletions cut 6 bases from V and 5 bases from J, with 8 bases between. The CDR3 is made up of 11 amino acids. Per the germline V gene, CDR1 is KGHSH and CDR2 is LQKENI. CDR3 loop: CASSEGNEQYF. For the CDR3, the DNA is TGTGCCAGCTCCGAGGGGAACGAGCAGTACTTC.

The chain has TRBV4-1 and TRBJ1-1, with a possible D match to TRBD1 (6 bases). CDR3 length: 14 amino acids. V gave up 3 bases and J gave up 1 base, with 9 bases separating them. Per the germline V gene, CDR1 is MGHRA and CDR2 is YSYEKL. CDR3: CASSHGQRNTEAFF. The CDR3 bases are TGCGCCAGCAGCCATGGACAGAGGAACACTGAAGCTTTCTTT.

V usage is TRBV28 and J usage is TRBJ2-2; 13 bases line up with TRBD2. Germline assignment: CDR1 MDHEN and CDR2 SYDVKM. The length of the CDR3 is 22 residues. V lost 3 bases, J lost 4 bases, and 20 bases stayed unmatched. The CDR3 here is CASSLLGYRTSGRALSTGELFF. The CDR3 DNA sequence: TGTGCCAGCAGTTTGCTCGGTTATCGTACTAGCGGGAGGGCCCTGAGCACCGGGGAGCTGTTTTTT.

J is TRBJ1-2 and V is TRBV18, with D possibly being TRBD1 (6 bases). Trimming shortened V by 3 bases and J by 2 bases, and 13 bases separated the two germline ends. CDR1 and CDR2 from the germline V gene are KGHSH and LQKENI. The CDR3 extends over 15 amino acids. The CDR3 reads CASSPLPQGNYGYTF. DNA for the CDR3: TGTGCCAGCTCACCGCTCCCTCAGGGGAACTATGGCTACACCTTC.

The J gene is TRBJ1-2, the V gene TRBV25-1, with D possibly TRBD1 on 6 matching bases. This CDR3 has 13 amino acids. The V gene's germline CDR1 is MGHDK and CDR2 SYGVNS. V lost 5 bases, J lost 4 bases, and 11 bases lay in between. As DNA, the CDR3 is TGTGCCAGCAGTCACAGGGAGACCTATGGCTACACCTTC. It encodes CASSHRETYGYTF.

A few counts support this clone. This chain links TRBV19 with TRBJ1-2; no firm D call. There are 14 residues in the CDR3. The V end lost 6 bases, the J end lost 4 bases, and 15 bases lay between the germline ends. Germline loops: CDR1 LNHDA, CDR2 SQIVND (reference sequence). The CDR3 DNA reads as TGTGCCAGTAGGAGGGAGGCGGTGAGCTATGGCTACACCTTC. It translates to CASRREAVSYGYTF.

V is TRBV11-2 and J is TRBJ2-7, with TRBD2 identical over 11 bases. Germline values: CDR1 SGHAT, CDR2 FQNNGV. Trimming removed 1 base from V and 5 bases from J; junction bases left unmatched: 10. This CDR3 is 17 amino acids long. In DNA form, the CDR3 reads TGTGCCAGCAGCTTAGGGGGAGCTAGCGGGAGGTACCACGAGCAGTACTTC. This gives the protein CASSLGGASGRYHEQYF.

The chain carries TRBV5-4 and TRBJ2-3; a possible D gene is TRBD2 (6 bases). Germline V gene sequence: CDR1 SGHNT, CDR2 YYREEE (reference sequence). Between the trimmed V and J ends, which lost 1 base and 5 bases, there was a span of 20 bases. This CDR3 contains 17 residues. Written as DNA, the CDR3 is TGTGCCAGCAGCTTGTGGGACTCCAATACATTTTTAGATACGCAGTATTTT. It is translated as CASSLWDSNTFLDTQYF. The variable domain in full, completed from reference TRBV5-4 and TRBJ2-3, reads ETGVTQSPTHLIKTRGQQVTLRCSSQSGHNTVSWYQQALGQGPQFIFQYYREEENGRGNFPPRFSGLQFPNYSSELNVNALELDDSALYLCASSLWDSNTFLDTQYFGPGTRLTVL.

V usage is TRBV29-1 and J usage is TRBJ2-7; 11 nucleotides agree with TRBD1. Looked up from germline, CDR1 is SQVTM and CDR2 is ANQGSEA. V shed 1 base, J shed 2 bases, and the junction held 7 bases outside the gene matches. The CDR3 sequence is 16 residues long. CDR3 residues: CSVEGFRDRGTYEQYF. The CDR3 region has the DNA TGCAGCGTTGAAGGGTTCAGGGACAGGGGGACCTACGAGCAGTACTTC.

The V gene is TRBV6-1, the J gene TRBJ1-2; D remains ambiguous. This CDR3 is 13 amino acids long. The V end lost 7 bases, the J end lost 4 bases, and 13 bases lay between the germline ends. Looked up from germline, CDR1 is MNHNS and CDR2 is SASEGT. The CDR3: CASTAGISYGYTF. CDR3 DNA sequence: TGTGCCAGCACCGCCGGTATCTCCTATGGCTACACCTTC.

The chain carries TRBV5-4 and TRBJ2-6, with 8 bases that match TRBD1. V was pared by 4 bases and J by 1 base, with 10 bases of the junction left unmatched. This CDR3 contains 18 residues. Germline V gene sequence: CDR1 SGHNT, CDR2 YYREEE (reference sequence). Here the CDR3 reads CASSIRTGWLSGANVLTF. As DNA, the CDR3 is TGTGCCAGCAGCATAAGGACAGGGTGGCTTTCTGGGGCCAACGTCCTGACTTTC. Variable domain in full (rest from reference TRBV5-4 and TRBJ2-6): ETGVTQSPTHLIKTRGQQVTLRCSSQSGHNTVSWYQQALGQGPQFIFQYYREEENGRGNFPPRFSGLQFPNYSSELNVNALELDDSALYLCASSIRTGWLSGANVLTFGAGSRLTVL.

This CDR3 is CASSQGPGNTIYF. CDR3 nucleotides: TGTGCCAGCAGCCAAGGACCTGGAAACACCATATATTTT. The genes are TRBV13 and TRBJ1-3; D is undetermined. The V gene lost 5 bases and the J gene lost 2 bases, with 7 bases spanning the gap. This CDR3 contains 13 residues. Per the germline V gene, CDR1 is PRHDT and CDR2 is FYEKMQ (reference sequence).

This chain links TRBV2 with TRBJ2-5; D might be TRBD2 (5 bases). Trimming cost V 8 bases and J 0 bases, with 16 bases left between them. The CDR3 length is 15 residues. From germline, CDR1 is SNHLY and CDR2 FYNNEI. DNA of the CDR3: TGTGCCAGCGGAGGCCGCCAAAGTTACCAAGAGACCCAGTACTTC. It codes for CASGGRQSYQETQYF. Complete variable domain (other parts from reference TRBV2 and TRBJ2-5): EPEVTQTPSHQVTQMGQEVILRCVPISNHLYFYWYRQILGQKVEFLVSFYNNEISEKSEIFDDQFSVERPDGSNFTLKIRSTKLEDSAMYFCASGGRQSYQETQYFGPGTRLLVL.

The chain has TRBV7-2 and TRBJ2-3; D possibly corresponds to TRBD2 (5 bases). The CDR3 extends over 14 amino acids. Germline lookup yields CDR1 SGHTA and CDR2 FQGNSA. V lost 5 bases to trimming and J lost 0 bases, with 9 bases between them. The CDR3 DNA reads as TGTGCCAGCAGCCCCTGGACTAGCACAGATACGCAGTATTTT. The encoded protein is CASSPWTSTDTQYF.